The 8 T cell receptor beta chains given below trace back to one sample, sequenced in a study of blood T cell repertoires in COVID-19. Here immunoSEQ multiplex PCR was the method, and the copy in TCRdb shows in-frame clones only, minus some. The sample holds about 130,000 clones, roughly four fifths seen once. Sequenced input: peripheral blood. These receptors were taken from a man aged 40-50 years with active or convalescent COVID-19.

This sequence joins TRBV5-1 and TRBJ2-7, with D uncertain. Germline V gene sequence: CDR1 SGHRS, CDR2 YFSETQ. The V gene lost 5 bases and the J gene lost 4 bases, with 10 bases spanning the gap. The CDR3 loop spans 12 amino acids. Written as DNA, the CDR3 is TGCGCCAGCAGTTCTAGTGTGTACGAGCAGTACTTC. It codes for CASSSSVYEQYF.

The chain carries TRBV25-1 and TRBJ1-3, with D possibly being TRBD1 (5 bases). Trimming cost V 7 bases and J 3 bases, with 10 bases left between them. The CDR3 loop spans 13 amino acids. From germline, CDR1 is MGHDK and CDR2 SYGVNS. CDR3 sequence: CASTRAGGNTIYF. CDR3 DNA sequence: TGTGCCAGCACCAGGGCAGGTGGAAACACCATATATTTT.

V gene TRBV15 combines with J gene TRBJ1-1; 8 nucleotides align to TRBD1. The CDR3 contains 11 residues. V was clipped by 3 bases and J by 11 bases; unmatched bases: 2. Germline V gene lookup returns CDR1 LNHNV and CDR2 YYDKDF (reference sequence). CDR3 region: CATSSRGLAFF. As DNA, the CDR3 is TGTGCCACCAGCAGCAGGGGGCTCGCTTTCTTT. The whole variable domain, remainder taken from reference TRBV15 and TRBJ1-1, is DAMVIQNPRYQVTQFGKPVTLSCSQTLNHNVMYWYQQKSSQAPKLLFHYYDKDFNNEADTPDNFQSRRPNTSFCFLDIRSPGLGDTAMYLCATSSRGLAFFGQGTRLTVV.

The chain links TRBV28 to TRBJ1-5; D is perhaps TRBD1 (5 bases). The CDR3 sequence is 14 residues long. The V and J ends lost 7 bases and 6 bases respectively, with 16 bases between them. Germline V CDR1 and CDR2: MDHEN, SYDVKM. The CDR3 protein is CASINSKGSQPQHF. The CDR3 DNA follows: TGTGCCAGCATAAATTCGAAGGGGTCTCAGCCCCAGCATTTT.

V usage is TRBV7-3 and J usage is TRBJ2-3, with TRBD1 identical over 7 bases. The length of the CDR3 is 13 residues. V was pared by 3 bases and J by 5 bases, with 2 bases of the junction left unmatched. Germline loops: CDR1 SGHTA, CDR2 FQGTGA. CDR3 nucleotides: TGTGCCAGCAGCTTCCAGGGGGAAGATACGCAGTATTTT. It translates to CASSFQGEDTQYF.

The chain employs TRBV19 and TRBJ1-6, with D tentatively TRBD1 (6 bases). V was cut by 3 bases and J by 4 bases, with 10 bases left in between. Germline V gene sequence: CDR1 LNHDA, CDR2 SQIVND (reference sequence). The CDR3 loop spans 15 amino acids. The CDR3 sequence is CASSIGQLYNSPLHF. Written as DNA, the CDR3 is TGTGCCAGTAGTATCGGACAGCTATATAATTCACCCCTCCACTTT.

The chain links TRBV7-3 to TRBJ2-2; possible D gene TRBD1, 5 bases. The germline V gene has CDR1 SGHTA and CDR2 FQGTGA. The CDR3 spans 15 residues. The V end lost 5 bases, the J end lost 4 bases, and 14 bases lay between the germline ends. Here the CDR3 reads CASSADRMGTGELFF. The DNA for the CDR3 is TGTGCCAGCAGCGCAGACAGAATGGGCACCGGGGAGCTGTTTTTT.

The chain combines TRBV5-1 with TRBJ2-3, with TRBD1 matching 10 bases. The CDR3 covers 17 residues. With V trimmed by 0 bases and J by 0 bases, 4 bases remained unmatched. The germline V gene encodes CDR1 SGHRS and CDR2 YFSETQ. CDR3 protein: CASSLAGQGGSTDTQYF. CDR3 in DNA: TGCGCCAGCAGCTTGGCCGGACAGGGGGGTAGCACAGATACGCAGTATTTT.